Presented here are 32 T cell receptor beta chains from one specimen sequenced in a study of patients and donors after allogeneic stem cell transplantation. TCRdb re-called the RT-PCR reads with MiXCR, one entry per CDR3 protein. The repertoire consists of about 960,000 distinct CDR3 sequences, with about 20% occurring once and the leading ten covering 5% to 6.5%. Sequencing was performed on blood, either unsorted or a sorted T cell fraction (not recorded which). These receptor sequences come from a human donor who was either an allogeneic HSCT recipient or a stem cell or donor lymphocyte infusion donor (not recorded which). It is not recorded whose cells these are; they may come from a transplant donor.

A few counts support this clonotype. As DNA, the CDR3 is TGCGCCAGCAGCCAGGCGGGACAGCATTACAATGAGCAGTTCTTC. The encoded protein is CASSQAGQHYNEQFF. The rearrangement joins TRBV5-1 to TRBJ2-1; TRBD1 might be the D (7 bases). There are 15 residues in the CDR3. CDR1 is SGHRS, CDR2 YFSETQ, per germline. Trimming shortened V by 4 bases and J by 4 bases, and 15 bases separated the two germline ends. Using reference TRBV5-1 and TRBJ2-1 for the parts outside the CDR3, the full variable domain is KAGVTQTPRYLIKTRGQQVTLSCSPISGHRSVSWYQQTPGQGLQFLFEYFSETQRNKGNFPGRFSGRQFSNSRSEMNVSTLELGDSALYLCASSQAGQHYNEQFFGPGTRLTVL.

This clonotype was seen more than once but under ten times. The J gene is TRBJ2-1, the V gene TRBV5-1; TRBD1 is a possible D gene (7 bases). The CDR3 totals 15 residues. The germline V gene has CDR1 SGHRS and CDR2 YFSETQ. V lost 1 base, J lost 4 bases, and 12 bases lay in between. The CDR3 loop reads CASSLRRGPYNEQFF. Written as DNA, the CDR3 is TGCGCCAGCAGCTTGCGGAGGGGGCCGTACAATGAGCAGTTCTTC.

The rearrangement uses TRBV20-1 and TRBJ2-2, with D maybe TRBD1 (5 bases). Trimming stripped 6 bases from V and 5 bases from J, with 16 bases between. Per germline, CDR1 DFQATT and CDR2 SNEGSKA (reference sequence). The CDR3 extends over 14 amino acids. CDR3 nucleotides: TGCAGTGCGCTGCTCGGTAGGGGAACCGGGGAGCTGTTTTTT. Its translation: CSALLGRGTGELFF.

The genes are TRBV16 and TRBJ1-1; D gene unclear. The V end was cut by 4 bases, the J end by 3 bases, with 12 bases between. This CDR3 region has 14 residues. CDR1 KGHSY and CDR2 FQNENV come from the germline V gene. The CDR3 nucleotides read TGTGCCAGCAGCCCCTCCGTCGGGGACACTGAAGCTTTCTTT. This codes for CASSPSVGDTEAFF.

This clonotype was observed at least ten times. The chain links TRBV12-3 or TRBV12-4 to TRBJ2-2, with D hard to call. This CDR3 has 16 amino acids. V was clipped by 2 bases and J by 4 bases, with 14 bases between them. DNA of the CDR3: TGTGCCAGCAGTTTAAGGGCCGGGCGCGGCACCGGGGAGCTGTTTTTT. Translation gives CASSLRAGRGTGELFF.

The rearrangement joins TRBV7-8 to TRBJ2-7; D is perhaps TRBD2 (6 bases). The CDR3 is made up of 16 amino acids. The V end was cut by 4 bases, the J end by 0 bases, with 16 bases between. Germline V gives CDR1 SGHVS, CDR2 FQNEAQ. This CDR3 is CASSWDGDFYSYEQYF. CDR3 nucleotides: TGTGCCAGCAGCTGGGACGGGGACTTCTACTCCTACGAGCAGTACTTC.

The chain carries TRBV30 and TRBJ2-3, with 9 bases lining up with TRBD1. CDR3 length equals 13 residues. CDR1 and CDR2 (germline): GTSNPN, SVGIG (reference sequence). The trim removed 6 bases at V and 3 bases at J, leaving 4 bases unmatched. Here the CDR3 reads CACGTGLTDTQYF. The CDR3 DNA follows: TGTGCCTGCGGGACAGGGTTGACAGATACGCAGTATTTT.

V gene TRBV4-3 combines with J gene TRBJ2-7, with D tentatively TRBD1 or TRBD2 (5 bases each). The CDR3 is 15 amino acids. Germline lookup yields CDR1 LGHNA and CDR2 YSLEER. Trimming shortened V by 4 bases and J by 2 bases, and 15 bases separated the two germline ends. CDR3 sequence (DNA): TGCGCCAGCAGCCCCGGGACCGACCTCGCCTACGAGCAGTACTTC. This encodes CASSPGTDLAYEQYF.

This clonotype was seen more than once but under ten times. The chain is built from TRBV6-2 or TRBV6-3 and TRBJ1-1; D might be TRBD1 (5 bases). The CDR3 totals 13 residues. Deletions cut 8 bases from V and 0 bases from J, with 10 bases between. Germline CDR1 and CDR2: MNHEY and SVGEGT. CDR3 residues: CASGRQLNTEAFF. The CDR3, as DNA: TGTGCCAGCGGGAGACAGTTGAACACTGAAGCTTTCTTT.

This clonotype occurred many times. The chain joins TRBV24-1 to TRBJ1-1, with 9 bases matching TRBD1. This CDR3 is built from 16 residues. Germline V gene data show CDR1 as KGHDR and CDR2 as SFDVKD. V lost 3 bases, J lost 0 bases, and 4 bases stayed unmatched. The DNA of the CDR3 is TGTGCCACCAGTGATGGGGGGACAGGGTTGAACACTGAAGCTTTCTTT. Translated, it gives CATSDGGTGLNTEAFF.

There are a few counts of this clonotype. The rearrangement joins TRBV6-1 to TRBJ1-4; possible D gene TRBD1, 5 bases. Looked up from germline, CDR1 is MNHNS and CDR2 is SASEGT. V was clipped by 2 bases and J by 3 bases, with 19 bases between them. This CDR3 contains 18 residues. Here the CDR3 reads CASSESGTASPANEKLFF. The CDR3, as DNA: TGTGCCAGCAGTGAATCGGGGACGGCATCACCGGCTAATGAAAAACTGTTTTTT.

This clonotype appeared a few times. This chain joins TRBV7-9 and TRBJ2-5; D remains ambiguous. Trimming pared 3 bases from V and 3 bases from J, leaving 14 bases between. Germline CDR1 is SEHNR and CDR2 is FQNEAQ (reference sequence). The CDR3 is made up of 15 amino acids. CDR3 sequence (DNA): TGTGCCAGCAGCTTCCCCGTTGCGCGGAAAGAGACCCAGTACTTC. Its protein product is CASSFPVARKETQYF.

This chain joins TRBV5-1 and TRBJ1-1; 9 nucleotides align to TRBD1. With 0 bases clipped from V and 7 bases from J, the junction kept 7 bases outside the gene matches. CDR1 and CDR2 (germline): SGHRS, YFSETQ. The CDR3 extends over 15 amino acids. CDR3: CASSLEDRGGNEAFF. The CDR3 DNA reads TGCGCCAGCAGCTTGGAGGACAGGGGAGGGAATGAAGCTTTCTTT. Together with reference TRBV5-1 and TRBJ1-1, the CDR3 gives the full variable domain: KAGVTQTPRYLIKTRGQQVTLSCSPISGHRSVSWYQQTPGQGLQFLFEYFSETQRNKGNFPGRFSGRQFSNSRSEMNVSTLELGDSALYLCASSLEDRGGNEAFFGQGTRLTVV.

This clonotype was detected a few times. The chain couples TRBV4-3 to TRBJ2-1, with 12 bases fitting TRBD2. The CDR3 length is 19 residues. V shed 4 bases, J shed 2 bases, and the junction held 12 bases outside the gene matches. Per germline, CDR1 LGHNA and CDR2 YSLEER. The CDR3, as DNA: TGCGCCAGCAGCCTAGCGGCTAGCGGGGGGGCCAGGGCCTACAATGAGCAGTTCTTC. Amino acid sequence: CASSLAASGGARAYNEQFF.

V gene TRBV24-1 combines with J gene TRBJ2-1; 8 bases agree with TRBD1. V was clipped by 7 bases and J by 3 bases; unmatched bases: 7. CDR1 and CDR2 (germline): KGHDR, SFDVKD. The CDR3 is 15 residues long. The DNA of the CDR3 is TGTGCCACCAGGGGCCAGGGGGCTCGCTACAATGAGCAGTTCTTC. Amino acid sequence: CATRGQGARYNEQFF.

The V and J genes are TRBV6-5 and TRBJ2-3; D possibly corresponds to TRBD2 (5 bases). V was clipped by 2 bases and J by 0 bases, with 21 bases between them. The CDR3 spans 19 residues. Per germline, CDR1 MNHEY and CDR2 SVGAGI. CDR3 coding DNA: TGTGCCAGCAGTTACCTCGGAGGAATTGTCCAAGCTAGCACAGATACGCAGTATTTT. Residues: CASSYLGGIVQASTDTQYF.

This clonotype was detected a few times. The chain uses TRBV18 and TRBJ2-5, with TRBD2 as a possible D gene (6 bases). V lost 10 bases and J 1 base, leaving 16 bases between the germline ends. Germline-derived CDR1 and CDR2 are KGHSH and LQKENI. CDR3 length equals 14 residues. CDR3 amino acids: CATRRRETQETQYF. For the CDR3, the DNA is TGTGCCACCCGCAGGAGGGAAACCCAAGAGACCCAGTACTTC.

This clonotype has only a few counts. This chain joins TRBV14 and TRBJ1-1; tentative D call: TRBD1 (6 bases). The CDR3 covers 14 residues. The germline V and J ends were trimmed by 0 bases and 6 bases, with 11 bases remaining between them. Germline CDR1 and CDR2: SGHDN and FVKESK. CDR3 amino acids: CASSQEWRTAEAFF. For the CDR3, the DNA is TGTGCCAGCAGCCAAGAGTGGAGGACAGCTGAAGCTTTCTTT.

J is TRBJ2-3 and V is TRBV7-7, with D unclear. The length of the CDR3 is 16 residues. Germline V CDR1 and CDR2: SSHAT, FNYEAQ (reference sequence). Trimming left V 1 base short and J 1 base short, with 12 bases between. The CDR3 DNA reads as TGTGCCAGCAGCTTAGGACTCACTCGAGGCACAGATACGCAGTATTTT. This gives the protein CASSLGLTRGTDTQYF.

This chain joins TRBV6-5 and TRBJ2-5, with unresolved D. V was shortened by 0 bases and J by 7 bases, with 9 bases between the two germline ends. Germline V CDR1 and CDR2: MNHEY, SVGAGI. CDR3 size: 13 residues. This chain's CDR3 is CASSYSGPWTQYF. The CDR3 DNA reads TGTGCCAGCAGTTACTCAGGACCCTGGACCCAGTACTTC.

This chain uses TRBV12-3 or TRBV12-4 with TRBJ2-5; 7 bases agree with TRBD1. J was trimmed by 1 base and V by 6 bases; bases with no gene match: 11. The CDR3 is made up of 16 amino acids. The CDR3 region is CASSLKMTGRQETQYF. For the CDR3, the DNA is TGTGCCAGCAGCCTCAAGATGACAGGGCGCCAAGAGACCCAGTACTTC.

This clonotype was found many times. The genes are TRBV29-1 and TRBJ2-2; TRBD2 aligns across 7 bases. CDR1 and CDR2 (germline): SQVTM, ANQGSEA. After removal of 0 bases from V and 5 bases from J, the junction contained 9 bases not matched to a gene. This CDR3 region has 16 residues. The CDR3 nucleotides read TGCAGCGTTGAAGATCGTAAGGGAGGGCGAACCGGGGAGCTGTTTTTT. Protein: CSVEDRKGGRTGELFF.

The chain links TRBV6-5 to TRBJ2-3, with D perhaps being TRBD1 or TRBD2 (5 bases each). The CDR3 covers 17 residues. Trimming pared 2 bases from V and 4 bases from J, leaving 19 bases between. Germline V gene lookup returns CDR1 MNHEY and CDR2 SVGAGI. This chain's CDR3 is CASSYGSGRGAPDTQYF. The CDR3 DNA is TGTGCCAGCAGTTACGGGTCGGGGCGAGGGGCCCCAGATACGCAGTATTTT.

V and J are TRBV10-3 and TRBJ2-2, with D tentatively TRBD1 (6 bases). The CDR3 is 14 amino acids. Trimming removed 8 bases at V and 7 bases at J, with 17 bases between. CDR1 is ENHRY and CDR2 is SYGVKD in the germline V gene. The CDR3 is CAIFPGVHGGELFF. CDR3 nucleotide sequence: TGTGCCATCTTTCCAGGGGTCCATGGCGGGGAGCTGTTTTTT.

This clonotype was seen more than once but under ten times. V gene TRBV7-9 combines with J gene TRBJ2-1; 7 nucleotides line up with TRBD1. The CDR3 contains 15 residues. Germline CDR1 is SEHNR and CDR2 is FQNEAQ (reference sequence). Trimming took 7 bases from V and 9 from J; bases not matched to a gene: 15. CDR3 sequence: CASTWGTRGFSEQFF. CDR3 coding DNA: TGTGCCAGCACTTGGGGGACCAGGGGGTTTAGTGAGCAGTTCTTC.

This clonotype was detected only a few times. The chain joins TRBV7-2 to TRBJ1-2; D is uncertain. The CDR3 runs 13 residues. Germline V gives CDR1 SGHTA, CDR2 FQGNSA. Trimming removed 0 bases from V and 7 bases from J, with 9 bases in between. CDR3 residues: CASSLASGFGYTF. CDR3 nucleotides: TGTGCCAGCAGCTTAGCTTCAGGATTTGGCTACACCTTC.

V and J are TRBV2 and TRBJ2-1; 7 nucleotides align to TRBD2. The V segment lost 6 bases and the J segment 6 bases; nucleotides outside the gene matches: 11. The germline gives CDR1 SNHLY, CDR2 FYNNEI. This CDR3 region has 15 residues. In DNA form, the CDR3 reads TGTGCCAGCAGGGGGGGGGACCATTACTCCAATGAGCAGTTCTTC. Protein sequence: CASRGGDHYSNEQFF.

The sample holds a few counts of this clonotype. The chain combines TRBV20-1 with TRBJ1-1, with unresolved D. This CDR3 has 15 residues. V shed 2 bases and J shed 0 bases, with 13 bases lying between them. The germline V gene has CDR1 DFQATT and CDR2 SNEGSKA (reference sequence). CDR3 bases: TGCAGTGCTAGAAAAGGTAGCATGATGAACACTGAAGCTTTCTTT. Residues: CSARKGSMMNTEAFF.

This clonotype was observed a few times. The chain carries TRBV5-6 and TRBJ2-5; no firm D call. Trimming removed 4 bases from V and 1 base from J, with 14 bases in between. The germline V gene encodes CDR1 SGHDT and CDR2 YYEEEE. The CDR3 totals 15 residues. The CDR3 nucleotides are TGTGCCAGCAGCGAAAACAATTCCCCCCAAGAGACCCAGTACTTC. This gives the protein CASSENNSPQETQYF.

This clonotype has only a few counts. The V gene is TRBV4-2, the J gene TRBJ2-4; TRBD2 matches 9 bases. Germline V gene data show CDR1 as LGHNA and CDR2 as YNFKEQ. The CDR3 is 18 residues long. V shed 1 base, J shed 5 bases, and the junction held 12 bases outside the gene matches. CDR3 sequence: CASSQVQLAGAKENIQYF. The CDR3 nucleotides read TGTGCCAGCAGCCAAGTCCAACTAGCGGGCGCGAAAGAAAACATTCAGTACTTC.

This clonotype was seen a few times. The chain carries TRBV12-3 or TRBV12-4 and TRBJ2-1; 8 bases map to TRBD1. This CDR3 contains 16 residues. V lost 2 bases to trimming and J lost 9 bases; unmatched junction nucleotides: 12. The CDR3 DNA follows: TGTGCCAGCAGTTTACGACAGGGGAAGCGGCCGGCTGAGCAGTTCTTC. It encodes CASSLRQGKRPAEQFF.

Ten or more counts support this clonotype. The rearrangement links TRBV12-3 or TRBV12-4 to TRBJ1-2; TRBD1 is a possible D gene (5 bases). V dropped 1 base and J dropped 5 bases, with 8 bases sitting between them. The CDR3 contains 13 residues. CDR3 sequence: CASSLVGEYGYTF. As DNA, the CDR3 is TGTGCCAGCAGTTTAGTAGGGGAGTATGGCTACACCTTC.